The TCR beta chain under discussion was sequenced for a study of blood T cell repertoires in COVID-19. The method was immunoSEQ multiplex PCR; TCRdb's version includes in-frame clones alone and lacks a portion of them. The sample includes about 250,000 clones, roughly 82% seen only once; the top ten take approximately 4.5%. The CDR3 has 19 residues. The germline V gene has CDR1 KGHDR and CDR2 SFDVKD. Trimming at V came to 2 bases and at J to 0 bases, leaving 8 bases not matched to a gene. The table lists this clone with a count of one. The V gene is TRBV24-1, the J gene TRBJ2-6; TRBD1 aligns across 8 bases. Sequenced sample: peripheral blood. This receptor was identified in a woman in her seventies with acute or convalescent COVID-19. The CDR3 spells CATSDSGQGLGSGANVLTF. In nucleotides, the CDR3 is TGTGCCACCAGTGATTCCGGACAGGGATTGGGCTCTGGGGCCAACGTCCTGACTTTC.